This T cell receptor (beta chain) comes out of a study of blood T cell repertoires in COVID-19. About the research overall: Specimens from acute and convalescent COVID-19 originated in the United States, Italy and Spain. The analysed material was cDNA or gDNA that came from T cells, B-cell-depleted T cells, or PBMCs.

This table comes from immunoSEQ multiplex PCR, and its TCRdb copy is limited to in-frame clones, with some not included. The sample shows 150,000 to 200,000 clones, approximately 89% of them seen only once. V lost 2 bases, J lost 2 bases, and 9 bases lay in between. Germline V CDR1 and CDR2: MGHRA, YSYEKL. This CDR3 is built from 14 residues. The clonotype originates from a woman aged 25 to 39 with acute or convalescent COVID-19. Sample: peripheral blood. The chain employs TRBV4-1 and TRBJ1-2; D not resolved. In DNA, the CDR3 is TGCGCCAGCAGCCAATTAGCGGGGAACTATGGCTACACCTTC. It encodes CASSQLAGNYGYTF.